This TCR beta chain was retrieved from a study of T cells in women clearing cervical HPV infection. Findings of the study overall: Associations may precede or follow infection; HPV-specific or memory T cells were not isolated. Richness plus V gene abundances separated cases from controls with AUC about 0.8. Cases carried less TRBV6-7 than controls: roughly 0.12% versus 0.17%.

Generated by immunoSEQ multiplex PCR, the TCRdb table keeps only in-frame clones and is missing some. The data show some 20,000 clones, and the top ten clones hold 5%. About this clone: Its antigen is not known. The read stops 3 residues short of the end of the CDR3; the missing end is completed from the germline J gene.

Germline-derived CDR1 and CDR2 are DFQATT and SNEGSKA (reference sequence). The CDR3 runs to 16 residues. The ends lost 3 bases at V and 0 bases at J; junction bases unmatched: 7. Sample: blood buffy coat. This clonotype originated in a woman between 18 and 70 years old with a cervical HPV16 infection that either progressed to CIN3+ or cleared (not recorded which). V usage is TRBV20-1 and J usage is TRBJ2-1, with 8 bases matching TRBD2. The covered CDR3 bases are TGCAGTGCTAGTCTGCCCAGCGGGGGCTCCTACAATGAG. Amino acid sequence: CSASLPSGGSYNE. From start to end, the CDR3 is CSASLPSGGSYNEQFF.